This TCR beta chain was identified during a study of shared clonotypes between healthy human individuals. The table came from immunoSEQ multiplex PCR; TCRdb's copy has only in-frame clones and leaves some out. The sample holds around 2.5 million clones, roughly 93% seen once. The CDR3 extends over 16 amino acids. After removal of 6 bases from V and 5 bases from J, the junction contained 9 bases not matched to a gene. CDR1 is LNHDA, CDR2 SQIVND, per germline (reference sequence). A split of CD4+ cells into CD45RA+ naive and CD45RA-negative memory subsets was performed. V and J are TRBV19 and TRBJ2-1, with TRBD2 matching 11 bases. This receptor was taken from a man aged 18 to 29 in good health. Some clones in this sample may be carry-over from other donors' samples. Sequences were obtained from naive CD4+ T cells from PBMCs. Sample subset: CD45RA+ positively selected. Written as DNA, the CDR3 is TGTGCCAGTAGCCCCCTTGGGACTAGCGGAGACAATGAGCAGTTCTTC. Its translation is CASSPLGTSGDNEQFF.